Following are 30 T cell receptor beta chains from one sample sequenced in a study of shared clonotypes between healthy human individuals. Here immunoSEQ multiplex PCR was the method, and the copy in TCRdb shows in-frame clones only, minus some. The table records some 320,000 clones, about nine tenths of them present only once. The sequenced sample consisted of memory CD8+ T cells sorted from blood. Noted subset: CD45RO+ cells pooled with CCR7-negative TemRA cells. Receptors were obtained from a man aged 18 to 29 in good health.

The gene calls are TRBV6-1 and TRBJ2-6; D possibly matches TRBD1 or TRBD2 (5 bases each). V lost 2 bases and J lost 0, with 8 bases in between. The germline V gene encodes CDR1 MNHNS and CDR2 SASEGT. The CDR3 has 16 amino acids. The chain's CDR3 is CASSESGGSGANVLTF. The CDR3 DNA is TGTGCCAGCAGTGAATCTGGGGGCTCTGGGGCCAACGTCCTGACTTTC.

This chain connects TRBV5-1 to TRBJ2-7, with 8 bases matching TRBD2. Unmatched junction bases numbered 13, after V lost 1 base and J lost 1 base. The CDR3 runs 18 residues. The germline CDR1 and CDR2 sequences are SGHRS and YFSETQ. This chain's CDR3 is CASSLLGRRLATSYEQYF. Here the CDR3 DNA reads TGCGCCAGCAGCTTGTTGGGACGCAGACTAGCGACTTCCTACGAGCAGTACTTC.

This clone was picked up a small number of times. Other DNA sequences in the sample encode the same CDR3. The J gene is TRBJ1-1, the V gene TRBV7-9, with 7 bases lining up with TRBD1. The CDR3 contains 14 residues. Trimming at V came to 7 bases and at J to 4 bases, leaving 9 bases not matched to a gene. The germline gives CDR1 SEHNR, CDR2 FQNEAQ (reference sequence). The CDR3 DNA reads as TGTGCCAGCAACCCGGGAGACAGGGCCACTGAAGCTTTCTTT. Translated: CASNPGDRATEAFF.

V gene TRBV13 combines with J gene TRBJ2-3, with 10 bases identical to TRBD1. CDR3 length: 15 amino acids. Trimming cost V 5 bases and J 3 bases; bases outside gene matches: 5. Germline loops: CDR1 PRHDT, CDR2 FYEKMQ (reference sequence). CDR3 coding DNA: TGTGCCAGCAGCCCCGGACAGGGGGTTACAGATACGCAGTATTTT. Translating it yields CASSPGQGVTDTQYF.

V usage is TRBV6-5 and J usage is TRBJ2-7, with D possibly TRBD1 on 6 matching bases. Germline lookup yields CDR1 MNHEY and CDR2 SVGAGI. The CDR3 has 13 amino acids. V was trimmed by 9 bases and J by 2 bases, leaving 14 bases between them. The CDR3 loop reads CASWDTQTYEQYF. The CDR3 coding sequence is TGTGCCAGTTGGGACACCCAAACCTACGAGCAGTACTTC.

The V call is TRBV4-1, the J call TRBJ2-4; 7 nucleotides agree with TRBD1. Germline assignment: CDR1 MGHRA and CDR2 YSYEKL. This CDR3 is 12 amino acids long. Trimming cost V 3 bases and J 7 bases; bases outside gene matches: 0. CDR3: CASSQTGNIQYF. The CDR3 DNA reads as TGCGCCAGCAGCCAGACAGGGAACATTCAGTACTTC.

A note on this clone: The same CDR3 arises from other DNA sequences in this sample as well. The V and J genes are TRBV5-6 and TRBJ2-7; 7 bases map to TRBD1. The CDR3 spans 14 residues. The germline V gene has CDR1 SGHDT and CDR2 YYEEEE. Trimming removed 0 bases from V and 1 base from J; junction bases left unmatched: 1. CDR3 loop: CASSLGQGSYEQYF. In DNA, the CDR3 is TGTGCCAGCAGCTTGGGACAGGGTTCCTACGAGCAGTACTTC.

The gene calls are TRBV6-5 and TRBJ1-2; D ambiguous. CDR1 is MNHEY, CDR2 SVGAGI, per germline. The CDR3 is made up of 12 amino acids. V lost 2 bases and J lost 6, with 7 bases in between. The CDR3 sequence is CASSYDGNGYTF. CDR3 sequence (DNA): TGTGCCAGCAGTTACGACGGGAATGGCTACACCTTC.

This clone was detected once. The rearrangement links TRBV30 to TRBJ1-6; the D gene is possibly TRBD1 (6 bases). This CDR3 is 14 amino acids long. Trimming shortened V by 5 bases and J by 9 bases, and 17 bases separated the two germline ends. Germline assignment: CDR1 GTSNPN and CDR2 SVGIG (reference sequence). The CDR3 coding sequence is TGTGCCTGGGCCGACAAGGAGGGGGTTTCACCCCTCCACTTT. This codes for CAWADKEGVSPLHF.

This chain connects TRBV28 to TRBJ1-5; no reliable D call. CDR3 length equals 15 residues. Germline assignment: CDR1 MDHEN and CDR2 SYDVKM. V dropped 3 bases and J dropped 3 bases, with 12 bases sitting between them. CDR3: CASSFHWQSNQPQHF. The CDR3 nucleotides read TGTGCCAGCAGTTTTCATTGGCAGTCCAATCAGCCCCAGCATTTT.

J is TRBJ2-3 and V is TRBV5-1; no clear D gene. Trimming pared 1 base from V and 2 bases from J, leaving 8 bases between. Germline lookup yields CDR1 SGHRS and CDR2 YFSETQ. The CDR3 is 14 residues long. The CDR3 nucleotides read TGCGCCAGCAGCTTGAGGGTGATCACAGATACGCAGTATTTT. Its translation: CASSLRVITDTQYF.

This clone appeared once. The chain carries TRBV5-1 and TRBJ1-4; D unresolved. The CDR3 spans 15 residues. Germline V gene sequence: CDR1 SGHRS, CDR2 YFSETQ. V lost 0 bases, J lost 4 bases, and 10 bases lay in between. CDR3 region: CASSLDPGFNEKLFF. The CDR3 bases are TGCGCCAGCAGCTTGGACCCGGGGTTTAATGAAAAACTGTTTTTT.

The CDR3 sequence: CASSFPDRDNEQFF. The DNA of the CDR3 is TGTGCCAGCAGCTTCCCCGACAGGGACAATGAGCAGTTCTTC. This chain links TRBV11-2 with TRBJ2-1; 7 nucleotides line up with TRBD1. Germline V CDR1 and CDR2: SGHAT, FQNNGV. The CDR3 has 14 amino acids. V dropped 3 bases and J dropped 5; count of bases not matched to a gene: 4. Looking up the rest from reference TRBV11-2 and TRBJ2-1 gives the full variable domain: EAGVAQSPRYKIIEKRQSVAFWCNPISGHATLYWYQQILGQGPKLLIQFQNNGVVDDSQLPKDRFSAERLKGVDSTLKIQPAKLEDSAVYLCASSFPDRDNEQFFGPGTRLTVL.

This chain uses TRBV2 with TRBJ2-2, with no clear D. V lost 3 bases and J lost 3, with 5 bases in between. The germline gives CDR1 SNHLY, CDR2 FYNNEI. This CDR3 spans 13 amino acids. The CDR3 region has the DNA TGTGCCAGCAGTGACCCTCACACCGGGGAGCTGTTTTTT. This gives the protein CASSDPHTGELFF. Full variable domain (outside the CDR3, taken from reference TRBV2 and TRBJ2-2): EPEVTQTPSHQVTQMGQEVILRCVPISNHLYFYWYRQILGQKVEFLVSFYNNEISEKSEIFDDQFSVERPDGSNFTLKIRSTKLEDSAMYFCASSDPHTGELFFGEGSRLTVL.

This clone was recorded a few times. Different DNA sequences within this sample yield the same CDR3. The V call is TRBV2, the J call TRBJ2-1; the match to TRBD1 covers 7 bases. Germline CDR1 SNHLY, CDR2 FYNNEI. After removal of 1 base from V and 2 bases from J, the junction contained 2 bases not matched to a gene. The CDR3 runs to 15 residues. The CDR3 sequence: CASSEGQGTYNEQFF. The CDR3 region has the DNA TGTGCCAGCAGTGAAGGACAGGGCACCTACAATGAGCAGTTCTTC.

This clone has a handful of counts. J is TRBJ2-7 and V is TRBV10-1; D is unclear. From germline, CDR1 is WNHNN and CDR2 SYGVQD (reference sequence). Trimming shortened V by 6 bases and J by 0 bases, and 9 bases separated the two germline ends. This CDR3 spans 13 amino acids. Written as DNA, the CDR3 is TGCGCCAGCAGCTCTTGGAGCTCCTACGAGCAGTACTTC. This codes for CASSSWSSYEQYF.

The CDR3 sequence: CASRKPGLMNTEAFF. The CDR3 DNA sequence: TGTGCCAGCAGAAAGCCGGGACTCATGAACACTGAAGCTTTCTTT. This chain uses TRBV6-1 with TRBJ1-1; a weak D match, TRBD1 (5 bases). The CDR3 is 15 residues long. V lost 6 bases to trimming and J lost 0 bases, with 14 bases between them. Germline-derived CDR1 and CDR2 are MNHNS and SASEGT.

The chain combines TRBV10-3 with TRBJ2-2, with TRBD2 matching 7 bases. Germline loops: CDR1 ENHRY, CDR2 SYGVKD. The CDR3 consists of 15 residues. The J segment lost 5 bases and the V segment lost 11 bases, leaving 14 bases of the junction unmatched. The CDR3 region is CASCWDYVGTGELFF. The CDR3, as DNA: TGTGCCTCCTGCTGGGACTATGTGGGGACCGGGGAGCTGTTTTTT.

The chain carries TRBV27 and TRBJ2-7, with D maybe TRBD2 (5 bases). V was trimmed by 3 bases and J by 2 bases, leaving 14 bases between them. The CDR3 totals 15 residues. Germline values: CDR1 MNHEY, CDR2 SMNVEV (reference sequence). CDR3 region: CASSLKGLEAYEQYF. CDR3 coding DNA: TGTGCCAGCAGTTTGAAGGGCCTGGAGGCCTACGAGCAGTACTTC.

The CDR3: CAWSVSLAGELFF. The CDR3 bases are TGTGCCTGGAGTGTGAGTTTGGCCGGGGAGCTGTTTTTT. The chain links TRBV30 to TRBJ2-2; no reliable D call. The CDR3 contains 13 residues. V lost 0 bases, J lost 6 bases, and 8 bases lay in between. CDR1 is GTSNPN and CDR2 is SVGIG in the germline V gene (reference sequence). Together with reference TRBV30 and TRBJ2-2, the CDR3 gives the full variable domain: SQTIHQWPATLVQPVGSPLSLECTVEGTSNPNLYWYRQAAGRGLQLLFYSVGIGQISSEVPQNLSASRPQDRQFILSSKKLLLSDSGFYLCAWSVSLAGELFFGEGSRLTVL.

The chain combines TRBV30 with TRBJ2-7; 7 bases are shared with TRBD2. V lost 0 bases to trimming and J lost 2 bases; unmatched junction nucleotides: 1. The CDR3 totals 13 residues. The germline CDR1 and CDR2 sequences are GTSNPN and SVGIG (reference sequence). The CDR3 loop is CAWSVSGAYEQYF. The CDR3 nucleotides read TGTGCCTGGAGTGTGAGCGGGGCCTACGAGCAGTACTTC.

V and J are TRBV25-1 and TRBJ1-1, with D possibly TRBD1 on 6 matching bases. V was pared by 3 bases and J by 5 bases, with 16 bases between. Germline assignment: CDR1 MGHDK and CDR2 SYGVNS. The CDR3 runs 15 residues. The CDR3 nucleotides read TGTGCCAGCAGTGATTCCACAGGGCCCGGAACTGAAGCTTTCTTT. Amino acids: CASSDSTGPGTEAFF.

The chain uses TRBV9 and TRBJ2-7; 7 nucleotides agree with TRBD1. The CDR3 totals 15 residues. V trimming: 0 bases; J trimming: 4 bases; junction bases outside the gene matches: 7. Germline V gene data show CDR1 as SGDLS and CDR2 as YYNGEE. CDR3 loop: CASSVEGTAPYEQYF. The DNA for the CDR3 is TGTGCCAGCAGCGTAGAGGGGACAGCTCCGTACGAGCAGTACTTC. The whole variable domain, filled in from reference TRBV9 and TRBJ2-7, reads DSGVTQTPKHLITATGQRVTLRCSPRSGDLSVYWYQQSLDQGLQFLIQYYNGEERAKGNILERFSAQQFPDLHSELNLSSLELGDSALYFCASSVEGTAPYEQYFGPGTRLTVT.

Of note for this clone: The junction does not match germline at one end; this may be a read error. The chain carries TRBV5-1 and TRBJ2-7; 13 bases agree with TRBD2. The CDR3 length is 15 residues. In germline, CDR1 is SGHRS, CDR2 YFSETQ. The CDR3 protein is CASSLGTSGVYEQYF. CDR3 nucleotides: TGCGCCAGCAGTTTGGGGACTAGCGGGGTCTACGAGCAGTACTTC.

The CDR3 region is CASSALTGVTEAFF. CDR3 DNA sequence: TGTGCCAGCAGCGCCCTGACAGGGGTAACTGAAGCTTTCTTT. This chain connects TRBV5-4 to TRBJ1-1, with TRBD1 identical over 8 bases. The CDR3 sequence is 14 residues long. Germline CDR1 reads SGHNT; CDR2 reads YYREEE (reference sequence). V dropped 4 bases and J dropped 5; count of bases not matched to a gene: 7.

The chain recombines TRBV25-1 with TRBJ2-2; possibly TRBD1 for D (5 bases). This CDR3 comprises 17 residues. In germline, CDR1 is MGHDK, CDR2 SYGVNS. Trimming removed 1 base at V and 0 bases at J, with 12 bases between. The CDR3 loop is CASSELKGITNTGELFF. As DNA, the CDR3 is TGTGCCAGCAGTGAATTAAAGGGGATTACGAACACCGGGGAGCTGTTTTTT.

The rearrangement joins TRBV6-5 to TRBJ1-4; D unclear. CDR1 and CDR2 from the germline V gene are MNHEY and SVGAGI. The CDR3 loop spans 14 amino acids. With 1 base removed from V and 7 bases from J, the gap between germline ends came to 10 bases. CDR3 DNA sequence: TGTGCCAGCAGTTACTTAGGTGTCGGTGAAAAACTGTTTTTT. Encoded protein: CASSYLGVGEKLFF.

The V and J genes are TRBV28 and TRBJ2-7; D uncertain. The CDR3 is made up of 14 amino acids. Germline loops: CDR1 MDHEN, CDR2 SYDVKM. Trimming pared 2 bases from V and 3 bases from J, leaving 11 bases between. Written as DNA, the CDR3 is TGTGCCAGCAGTTTACCCAGGAGACACTACGAGCAGTACTTC. As protein: CASSLPRRHYEQYF.

The chain couples TRBV7-2 to TRBJ2-7; 7 nucleotides align to TRBD2. After removal of 1 base from V and 0 bases from J, the junction contained 9 bases not matched to a gene. Germline V gene sequence: CDR1 SGHTA, CDR2 FQGNSA. The CDR3 contains 17 residues. The CDR3 DNA is TGTGCCAGCAGCTTAGTTGGGGGAGCGGGATTCTCCTACGAGCAGTACTTC. Protein sequence: CASSLVGGAGFSYEQYF.

CDR3 region: CATYKRGVNTIYF. Written as DNA, the CDR3 is TGTGCCACCTACAAGAGGGGAGTAAACACCATATATTTT. The V and J genes are TRBV2 and TRBJ1-3, with D possibly TRBD1 on 5 matching bases. The CDR3 is made up of 13 amino acids. Looked up from germline, CDR1 is SNHLY and CDR2 is FYNNEI. V was pared by 10 bases and J by 6 bases, with 16 bases between.